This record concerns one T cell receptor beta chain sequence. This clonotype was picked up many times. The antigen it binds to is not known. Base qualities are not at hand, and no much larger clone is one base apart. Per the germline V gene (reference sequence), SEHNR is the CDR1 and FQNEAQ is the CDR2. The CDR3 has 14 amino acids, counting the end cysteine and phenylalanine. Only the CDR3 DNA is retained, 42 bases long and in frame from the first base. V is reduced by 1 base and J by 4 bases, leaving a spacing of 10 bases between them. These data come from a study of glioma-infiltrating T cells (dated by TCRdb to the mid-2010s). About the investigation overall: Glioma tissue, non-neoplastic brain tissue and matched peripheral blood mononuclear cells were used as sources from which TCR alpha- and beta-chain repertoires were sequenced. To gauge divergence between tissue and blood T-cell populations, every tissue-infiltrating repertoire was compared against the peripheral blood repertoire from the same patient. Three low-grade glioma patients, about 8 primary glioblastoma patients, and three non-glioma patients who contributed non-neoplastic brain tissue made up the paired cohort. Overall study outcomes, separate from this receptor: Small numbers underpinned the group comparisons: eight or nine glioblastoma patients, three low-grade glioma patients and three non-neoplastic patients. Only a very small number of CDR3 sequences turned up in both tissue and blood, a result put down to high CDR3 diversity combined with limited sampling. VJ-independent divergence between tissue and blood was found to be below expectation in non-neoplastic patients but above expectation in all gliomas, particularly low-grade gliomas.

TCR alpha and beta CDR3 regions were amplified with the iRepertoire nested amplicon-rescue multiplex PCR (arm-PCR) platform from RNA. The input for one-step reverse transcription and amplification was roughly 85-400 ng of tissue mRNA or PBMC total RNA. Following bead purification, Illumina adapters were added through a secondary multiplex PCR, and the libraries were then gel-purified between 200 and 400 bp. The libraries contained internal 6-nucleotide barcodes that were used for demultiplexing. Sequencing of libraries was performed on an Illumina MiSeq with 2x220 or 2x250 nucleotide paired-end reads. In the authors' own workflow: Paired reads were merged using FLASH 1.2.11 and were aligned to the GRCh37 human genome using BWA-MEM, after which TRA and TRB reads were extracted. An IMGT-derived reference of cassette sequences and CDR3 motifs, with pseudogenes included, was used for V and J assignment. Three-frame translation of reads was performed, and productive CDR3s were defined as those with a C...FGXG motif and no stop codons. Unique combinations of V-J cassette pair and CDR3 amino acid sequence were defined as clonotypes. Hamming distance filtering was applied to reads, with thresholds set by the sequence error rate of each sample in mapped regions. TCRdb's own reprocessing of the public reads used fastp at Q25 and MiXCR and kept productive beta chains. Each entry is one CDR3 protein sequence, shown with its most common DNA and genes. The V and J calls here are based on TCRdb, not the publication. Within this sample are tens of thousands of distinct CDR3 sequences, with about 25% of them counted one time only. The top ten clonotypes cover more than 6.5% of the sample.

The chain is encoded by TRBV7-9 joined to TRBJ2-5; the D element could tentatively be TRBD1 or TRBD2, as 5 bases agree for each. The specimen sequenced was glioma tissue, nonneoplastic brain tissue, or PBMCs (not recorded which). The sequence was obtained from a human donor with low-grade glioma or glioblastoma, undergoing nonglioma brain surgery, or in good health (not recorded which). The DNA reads TGTGCCAGCAGCTTAGGGTCTGGGGGAGAGACCCAGTACTTC. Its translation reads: CASSLGSGGETQYF.